This entry concerns a single T cell receptor beta chain. Its antigen remains unidentified. Here the CDR3 omits its conserved ending phenylalanine or tryptophan, so a read error is the likely source. The DNA is left out, because the CDR3 cannot be placed on it with certainty; the CDR3 is given as TCRdb lists it. TCRdb used MiXCR to reprocess the reads, holding one entry per CDR3 protein. The sample lists more than 5,000 distinct CDR3 sequences, 50% to 55% occurring once. This record comes from a study of T cell repertoires in cytomegalovirus infection. Study-wide background: Public TCR beta signatures marked donors with CMV infection and the matching HLA.

Germline lookup yields CDR1 MNHEY and CDR2 SVGAGI. The CDR3 length is 14 residues, termini included. Notes on the study in general: HLA-C-restricted TCR beta clonotypes specific for CMV led the ex vivo response. Pooled public TCR beta family frequency picked out CMV carriers with the relevant HLA.

This chain connects TRBV6-5 to TRBJ1-5; the table's D call of TRBD1 was not tested on the DNA. The receptor's source is a human donor in good health (CMV status not recorded). Some clones in this sample may be carry-over from other donors' samples. The specimen was PBMCs, sequenced either directly or after in vitro stimulation (not recorded which). The CDR3 here is CASSRGQKNEPQQL.